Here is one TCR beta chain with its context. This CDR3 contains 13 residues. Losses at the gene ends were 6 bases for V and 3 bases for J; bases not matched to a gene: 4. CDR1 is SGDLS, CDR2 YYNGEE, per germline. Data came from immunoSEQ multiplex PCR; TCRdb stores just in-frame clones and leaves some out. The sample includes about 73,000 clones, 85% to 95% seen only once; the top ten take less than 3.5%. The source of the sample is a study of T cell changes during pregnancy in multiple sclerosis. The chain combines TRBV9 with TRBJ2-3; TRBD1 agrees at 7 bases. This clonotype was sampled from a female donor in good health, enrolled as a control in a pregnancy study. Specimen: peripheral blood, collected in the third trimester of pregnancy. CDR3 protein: CASKGGQTDTQYF. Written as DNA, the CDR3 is TGTGCCAGCAAAGGGGGCCAGACAGATACGCAGTATTTT.